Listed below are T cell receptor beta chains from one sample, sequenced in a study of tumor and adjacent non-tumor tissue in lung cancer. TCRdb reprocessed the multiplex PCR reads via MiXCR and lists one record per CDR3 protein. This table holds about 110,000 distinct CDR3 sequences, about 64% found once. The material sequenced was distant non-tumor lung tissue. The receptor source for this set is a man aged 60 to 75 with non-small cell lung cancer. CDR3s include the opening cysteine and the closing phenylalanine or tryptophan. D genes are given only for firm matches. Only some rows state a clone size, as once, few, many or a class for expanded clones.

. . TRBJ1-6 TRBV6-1 CASSKTLGPANNSPLHF TGTGCCAGCAGTAAGACTCTCGGACCAGCCAATAATTCACCCCTCCACTTT
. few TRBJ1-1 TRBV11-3 CASSLDHPGEPLF TGTGCCAGCAGCTTAGATCATCCTGGTGAACCTCTCTTT
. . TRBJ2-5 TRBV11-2 CASSIRELKETQYF TGTGCCAGCAGTATACGGGAGCTTAAAGAGACCCAGTACTTC
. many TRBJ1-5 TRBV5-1 CASSLDRGGQPQHF TGCGCCAGCAGCTTGGATCGGGGCGGGCAGCCCCAGCATTTT
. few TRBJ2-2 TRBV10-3 CAIGNSPDLNTGELFF TGTGCCATCGGGAACTCTCCGGACCTGAACACCGGGGAGCTGTTTTTT
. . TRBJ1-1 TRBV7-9 CTSSWDGNTEAFF TGTACCAGCAGCTGGGACGGGAACACTGAAGCCTTCTTC
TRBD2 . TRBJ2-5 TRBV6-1 CAASAAGGQETQYF TGTGCCGCCAGTGCGGCGGGGGGGCAAGAGACCCAGTACTTC
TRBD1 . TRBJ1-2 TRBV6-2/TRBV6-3 CTTSSTGRGRGYTF TGTACCACCAGTTCGACAGGGCGAGGTCGTGGCTACACCTTC
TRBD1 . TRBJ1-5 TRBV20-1 CNASTQGAWSQPQHF TGCAATGCTAGTACTCAGGGGGCTTGGAGTCAGCCCCAGCATTTT
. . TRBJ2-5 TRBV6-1 CASTPNRETQYF TGTGCCAGCACACCGAACAGGGAGACTCAGTACTTC
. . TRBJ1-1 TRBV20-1 CSARDPGVNTEAIF TGCAGTGCTAGAGATCCAGGGGTGAACACTGAAGCTATCTTT
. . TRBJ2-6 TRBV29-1 CSVYQATGANVPTF TGCAGCGTTTATCAGGCCACTGGGGCCAACGTCCCGACTTTC
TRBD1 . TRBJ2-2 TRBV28 CASRSPDRGQVGELFF TGTGCCAGCAGATCTCCGGACAGGGGGCAAGTCGGGGAGCTGTTTTTT
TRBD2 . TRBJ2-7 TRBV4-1 CASSQSPGLEVYEQYF TGCGCCAGCAGCCAATCTCCGGGACTAGAAGTTTACGAGCAGTACTTC
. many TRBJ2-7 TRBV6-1 CASSVDTNYEQYF TGTGCCAGCAGTGTTGACACGAACTACGAGCAGTACTTC
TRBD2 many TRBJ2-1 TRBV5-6 CASSLEGGRRDNEQFF TGTGCCAGCAGCTTGGAGGGCGGGAGGAGGGACAATGAGCAGTTCTTC
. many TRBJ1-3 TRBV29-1 CSVESGDTIYF TGCAGCGTTGAATCGGGAGACACCATATATTTT
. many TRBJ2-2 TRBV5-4 CASSTGTGHTGELFF TGTGCCAGCAGCACTGGGACTGGCCACACCGGGGAGCTGTTTTTT